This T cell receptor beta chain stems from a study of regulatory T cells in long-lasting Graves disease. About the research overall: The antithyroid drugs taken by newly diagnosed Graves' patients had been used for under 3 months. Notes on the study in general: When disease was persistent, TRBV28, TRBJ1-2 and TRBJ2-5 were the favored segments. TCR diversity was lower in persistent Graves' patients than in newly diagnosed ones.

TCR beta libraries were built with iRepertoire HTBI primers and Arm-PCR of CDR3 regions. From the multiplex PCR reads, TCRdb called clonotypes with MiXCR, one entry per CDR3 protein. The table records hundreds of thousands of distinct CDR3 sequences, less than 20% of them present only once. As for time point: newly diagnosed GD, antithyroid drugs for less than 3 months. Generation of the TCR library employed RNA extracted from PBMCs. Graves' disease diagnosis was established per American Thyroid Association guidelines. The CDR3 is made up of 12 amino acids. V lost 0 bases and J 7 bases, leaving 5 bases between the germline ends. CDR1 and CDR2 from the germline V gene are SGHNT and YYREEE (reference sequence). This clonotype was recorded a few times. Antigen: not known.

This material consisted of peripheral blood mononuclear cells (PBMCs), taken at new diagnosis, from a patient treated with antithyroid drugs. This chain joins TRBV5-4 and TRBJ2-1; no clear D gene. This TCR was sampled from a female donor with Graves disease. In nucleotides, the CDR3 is TGTGCCAGCAGCTTGGCCCGGAATGAGCAGTTCTTC. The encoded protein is CASSLARNEQFF.